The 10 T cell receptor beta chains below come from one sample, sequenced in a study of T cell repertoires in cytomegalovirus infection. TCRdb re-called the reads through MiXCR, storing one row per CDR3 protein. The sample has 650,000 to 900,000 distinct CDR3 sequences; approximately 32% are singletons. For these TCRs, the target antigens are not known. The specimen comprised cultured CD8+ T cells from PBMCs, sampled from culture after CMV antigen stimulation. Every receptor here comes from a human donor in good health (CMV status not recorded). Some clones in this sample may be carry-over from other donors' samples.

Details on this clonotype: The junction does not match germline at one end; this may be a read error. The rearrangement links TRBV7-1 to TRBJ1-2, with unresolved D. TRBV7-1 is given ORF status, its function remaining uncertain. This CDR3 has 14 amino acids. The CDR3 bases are TGTGCCAGCAGCTCCAGGACCCGGTTCTATGGCTGCACCTTC. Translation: CASSSRTRFYGCTF.

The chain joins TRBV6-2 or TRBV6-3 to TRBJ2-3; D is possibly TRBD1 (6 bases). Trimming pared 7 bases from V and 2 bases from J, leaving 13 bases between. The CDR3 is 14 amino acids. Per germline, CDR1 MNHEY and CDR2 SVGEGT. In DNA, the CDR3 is TGTGCCAGCAACCAGGGGTCATCCACAGATACGCAGTATTTT. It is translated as CASNQGSSTDTQYF.

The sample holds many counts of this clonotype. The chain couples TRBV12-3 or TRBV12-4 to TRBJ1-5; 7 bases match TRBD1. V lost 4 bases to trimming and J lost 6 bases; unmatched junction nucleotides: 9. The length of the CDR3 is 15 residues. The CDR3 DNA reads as TGTGCCAGCAGTTCGAGACAGGGTGCGGGTCAGCCCCAGCATTTT. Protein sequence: CASSSRQGAGQPQHF.

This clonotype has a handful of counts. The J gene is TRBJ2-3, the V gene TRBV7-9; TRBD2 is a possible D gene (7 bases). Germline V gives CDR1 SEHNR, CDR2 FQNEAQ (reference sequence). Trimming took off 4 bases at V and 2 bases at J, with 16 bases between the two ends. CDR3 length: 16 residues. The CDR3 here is CASSSFEGGITDTQYF. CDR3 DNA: TGTGCCAGCAGCTCCTTCGAGGGGGGGATCACAGATACGCAGTATTTT.

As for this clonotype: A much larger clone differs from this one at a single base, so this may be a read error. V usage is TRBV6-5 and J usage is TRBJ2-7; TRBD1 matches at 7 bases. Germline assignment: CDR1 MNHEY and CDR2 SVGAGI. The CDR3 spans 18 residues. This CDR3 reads CASSLGTNAYQGVYGQYF. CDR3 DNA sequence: TGTGCCAGCAGTCTCGGGACAAACGCCTACCAGGGGGTTTACGGGCAGTACTTC.

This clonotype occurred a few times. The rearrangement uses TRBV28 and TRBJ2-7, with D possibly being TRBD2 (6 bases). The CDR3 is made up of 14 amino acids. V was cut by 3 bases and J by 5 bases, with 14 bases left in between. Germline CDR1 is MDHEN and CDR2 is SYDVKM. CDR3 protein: CASSFSRGGDEQYV. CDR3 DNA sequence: TGTGCCAGCAGTTTTTCCCGGGGAGGAGACGAGCAGTACGTC.

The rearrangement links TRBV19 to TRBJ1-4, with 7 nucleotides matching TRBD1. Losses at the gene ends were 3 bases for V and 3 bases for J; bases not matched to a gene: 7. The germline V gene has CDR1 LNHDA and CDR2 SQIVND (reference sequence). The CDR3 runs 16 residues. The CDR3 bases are TGTGCCAGTAGTATCCCCCGGACAGGAGCTAATGAAAAACTGTTTTTT. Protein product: CASSIPRTGANEKLFF.

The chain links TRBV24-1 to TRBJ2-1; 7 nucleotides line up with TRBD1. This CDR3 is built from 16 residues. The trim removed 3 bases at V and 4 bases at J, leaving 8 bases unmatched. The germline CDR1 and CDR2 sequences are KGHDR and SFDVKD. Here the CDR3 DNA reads TGTGCCACCAGTGATATCCGGGACAGCCTGTACAATGAGCAGTTCTTC. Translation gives CATSDIRDSLYNEQFF.

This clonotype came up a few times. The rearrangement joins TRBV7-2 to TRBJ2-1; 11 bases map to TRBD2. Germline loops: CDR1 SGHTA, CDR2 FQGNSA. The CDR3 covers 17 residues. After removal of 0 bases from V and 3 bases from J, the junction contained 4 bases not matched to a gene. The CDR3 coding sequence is TGTGCCAGCAGCTTAGCCCCGGGACTAGCGGACTACAATGAGCAGTTCTTC. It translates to CASSLAPGLADYNEQFF.

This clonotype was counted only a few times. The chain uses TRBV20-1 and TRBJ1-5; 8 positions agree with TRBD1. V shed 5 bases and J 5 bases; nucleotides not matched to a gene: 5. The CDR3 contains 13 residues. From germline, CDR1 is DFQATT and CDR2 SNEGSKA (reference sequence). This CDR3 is CSAWAGGDQPQHF. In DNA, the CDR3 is TGCAGTGCTTGGGCAGGGGGCGATCAGCCCCAGCATTTT.